Sequencing of this T cell receptor beta chain was carried out in a study of blood T cell repertoires in COVID-19. Study details: PBMCs, B-cell-depleted T cells, or T cells provided the cDNA or gDNA that made up the material.

This clone appeared once. Clones were sequenced by immunoSEQ multiplex PCR, and TCRdb holds only the in-frame ones, with some missing. The sample has under 250,000 clones; 75% to 85% are singletons. The V segment lost 5 bases and the J segment 2 bases; nucleotides outside the gene matches: 7. The CDR3 consists of 15 residues. Germline V lookup: CDR1 SGHRS, CDR2 YFSETQ. Adults between roughly 18 and 90 years of age took part from more than 20 US areas. Cohort assignment relied on participant-reported clinical history. V usage is TRBV5-1 and J usage is TRBJ2-3; 8 positions match TRBD2. This receptor was taken from a woman between 50 and 59 years old with acute COVID-19. Sequencing used PBMCs or T cells enriched from blood (not recorded which). Written as DNA, the CDR3 is TGCGCCAGCAGTGGAGGTAGCGGGGCCACAGATACGCAGTATTTT. This sequence encodes CASSGGSGATDTQYF.